These 19 T cell receptor beta chains share one sample of origin, sequenced in a study of blood T cell repertoires in COVID-19. This table comes from immunoSEQ multiplex PCR, and its TCRdb copy is limited to in-frame clones, with some not included. The sample lists roughly 200,000 clones; roughly 80% were seen once. What was sequenced was peripheral blood. These receptors originate from a man in his sixties with acute or convalescent COVID-19.

The J gene is TRBJ2-7, the V gene TRBV24-1, with D maybe TRBD1 (6 bases). The germline gives CDR1 KGHDR, CDR2 SFDVKD. V dropped 1 base and J dropped 5 bases, with 17 bases sitting between them. This CDR3 is 16 amino acids long. CDR3 coding DNA: TGTGCCACCAGTGATTTTATTACAGGGTGGAGCGACGAGCAGTACTTC. This encodes CATSDFITGWSDEQYF.

The chain joins TRBV5-4 to TRBJ2-3; D perhaps matches TRBD1 (6 bases). V lost 1 base and J 5 bases, leaving 14 bases between the germline ends. The CDR3 spans 15 residues. Germline V CDR1 and CDR2: SGHNT, YYREEE (reference sequence). The CDR3 DNA reads TGTGCCAGCAGCTTGTTACAGGGAAGGGGAGATACGCAGTATTTT. This sequence encodes CASSLLQGRGDTQYF.

The chain uses TRBV5-5 and TRBJ1-3, with TRBD1 as a possible D gene (6 bases). The CDR3 contains 15 residues. Germline CDR1 and CDR2: SGHKS and YYEKEE (reference sequence). V lost 2 bases to trimming and J lost 4 bases, with 13 bases between them. In nucleotides, the CDR3 is TGTGCCAGCAGCTTAGCCGGGACATGGGGAAACACCATATATTTT. As protein: CASSLAGTWGNTIYF.

This clone appeared many times. This rearrangement joins TRBV27 to TRBJ2-1; possible D gene TRBD2, 5 bases. The CDR3 runs 15 residues. With 4 bases removed from V and 1 base from J, the gap between germline ends came to 11 bases. CDR1 is MNHEY and CDR2 is SMNVEV in the germline V gene (reference sequence). CDR3 DNA: TGTGCCAGCAGTTCGGACTTCCCGTCCTACAATGAGCAGTTCTTC. Amino acids: CASSSDFPSYNEQFF.

The CDR3 sequence: CSVETRGEAFF. CDR3 DNA sequence: TGCAGCGTTGAAACCCGGGGAGAAGCTTTCTTT. This sequence joins TRBV29-1 and TRBJ1-1; the D is unclear. CDR3 length equals 11 residues. Germline V lookup: CDR1 SQVTM, CDR2 ANQGSEA. V lost 2 bases and J lost 8, with 9 bases in between.

The chain combines TRBV7-8 with TRBJ2-3; 12 bases map to TRBD2. The V gene end was trimmed by 3 bases and the J gene end by 4 bases; junction bases not matched to a gene: 8. Germline V gene data show CDR1 as SGHVS and CDR2 as FQNEAQ. This CDR3 contains 17 residues. CDR3 bases: TGTGCCAGCAGCTTTCCTCTAGCGGGAGGGCCAGCAGATACGCAGTATTTT. It translates to CASSFPLAGGPADTQYF.

This chain links TRBV5-6 with TRBJ2-1; D gene unclear. Trimming left V 4 bases short and J 9 bases short, with 11 bases between. The CDR3 consists of 12 residues. Germline lookup yields CDR1 SGHDT and CDR2 YYEEEE. The CDR3 loop is CASSLNTGEQFF. The CDR3 bases are TGTGCCAGCAGCCTGAACACGGGTGAGCAGTTCTTC.

The chain employs TRBV20-1 and TRBJ2-1; tentative D call: TRBD2 (5 bases). Germline CDR1 and CDR2: DFQATT and SNEGSKA (reference sequence). The CDR3 sequence is 11 residues long. V was pared by 5 bases and J by 10 bases, with 12 bases between. The CDR3 nucleotides are TGCAGTGCTCAGACTACCGAGGAGCAGTTCTTC. This gives the protein CSAQTTEEQFF.

The J gene is TRBJ2-1, the V gene TRBV2; the D gene is possibly TRBD2 (6 bases). Germline V lookup: CDR1 SNHLY, CDR2 FYNNEI. V was trimmed by 2 bases and J by 8 bases, leaving 13 bases between them. The CDR3 runs 14 residues. The CDR3 here is CASSEWGDRDEQFF. CDR3 sequence (DNA): TGTGCCAGCAGTGAATGGGGGGACCGCGATGAGCAGTTCTTC.

The chain is built from TRBV9 and TRBJ2-1; the match to TRBD2 covers 15 bases. The germline V gene has CDR1 SGDLS and CDR2 YYNGEE. V lost 8 bases to trimming and J lost 2 bases; unmatched junction nucleotides: 8. This CDR3 is built from 17 residues. The CDR3 reads CAREGLAGGMTYNEQFF. The CDR3 coding sequence is TGTGCCAGAGAGGGACTAGCGGGAGGCATGACCTACAATGAGCAGTTCTTC.

The chain joins TRBV5-1 to TRBJ1-5; 7 bases fit TRBD1. Germline CDR1 SGHRS, CDR2 YFSETQ. Losses at the gene ends were 4 bases for V and 3 bases for J; bases not matched to a gene: 4. There are 14 residues in the CDR3. The chain's CDR3 is CASSLTGPNQPQHF. CDR3 coding DNA: TGCGCCAGCAGCCTGACAGGGCCCAATCAGCCCCAGCATTTT.

The gene calls are TRBV3-1 (or the pseudogene TRBV3-2) and TRBJ2-3; D remains unclear. The CDR3 contains 14 residues. The V and J ends lost 3 bases and 0 bases respectively, with 7 bases between them. The germline CDR1 and CDR2 sequences are LGHDT and YNNKEL (reference sequence). The CDR3: CASSHRESTDTQYF. The CDR3 region has the DNA TGTGCCAGCAGCCACCGTGAGAGCACAGATACGCAGTATTTT.

This chain connects TRBV4-3 to TRBJ1-2, with a possible D match to TRBD1 (5 bases). The CDR3 has 15 amino acids. V was cut by 0 bases and J by 6 bases, with 14 bases left in between. Germline CDR1 and CDR2: LGHNA and YSLEER. The CDR3 is CASSQDGVRVDGYTF. The CDR3 DNA reads as TGCGCCAGCAGCCAAGATGGGGTCAGGGTGGATGGCTACACCTTC.

The chain employs TRBV28 and TRBJ1-1; TRBD1 matches at 8 bases. The germline CDR1 and CDR2 sequences are MDHEN and SYDVKM. This CDR3 is 14 amino acids long. V was clipped by 1 base and J by 4 bases; unmatched bases: 2. The CDR3 loop reads CASSLLTGGTEAFF. The CDR3 DNA follows: TGTGCCAGCAGTTTATTAACAGGGGGCACTGAAGCTTTCTTT. Full variable domain (remainder filled in from reference TRBV28 and TRBJ1-1): DVKVTQSSRYLVKRTGEKVFLECVQDMDHENMFWYRQDPGLGLRLIYFSYDVKMKEKGDIPEGYSVSREKKERFSLILESASTNQTSMYLCASSLLTGGTEAFFGQGTRLTVV.

V gene TRBV7-9 combines with J gene TRBJ1-2; D ambiguous. CDR1 is SEHNR and CDR2 is FQNEAQ in the germline V gene (reference sequence). CDR3 length: 12 amino acids. V dropped 5 bases and J dropped 8 bases, with 12 bases sitting between them. The CDR3 bases are TGTGCCAGCAGCCAAACAATGCGGGGCTACACCTTC. As protein: CASSQTMRGYTF.

The rearrangement links TRBV2 to TRBJ1-5; 10 bases align to TRBD1. This CDR3 contains 15 residues. CDR1 is SNHLY, CDR2 FYNNEI, per germline. The V and J ends lost 7 bases and 7 bases, in that order; junction bases with no gene match: 10. The CDR3 region is CASTLTGGAGQPQHF. CDR3 coding DNA: TGTGCCAGCACCTTGACAGGGGGCGCGGGGCAGCCCCAGCATTTT.

The chain is built from TRBV16 and TRBJ1-2; D is unclear. The CDR3 contains 13 residues. The germline V gene encodes CDR1 KGHSY and CDR2 FQNENV. Trimming removed 3 bases from V and 4 bases from J, with 9 bases in between. In nucleotides, the CDR3 is TGTGCCAGCAGCCATTTAGAGGGCTATGGCTACACCTTC. It translates to CASSHLEGYGYTF.

This clone was recorded a few times. This chain connects TRBV4-2 to TRBJ2-2, with D possibly matching TRBD1 (6 bases). V lost 2 bases and J 1 base, leaving 11 bases between the germline ends. This CDR3 contains 16 residues. From germline, CDR1 is LGHNA and CDR2 YNFKEQ. The CDR3 loop is CASSQSPGQNTGELFF. CDR3 nucleotides: TGTGCCAGCAGCCAATCCCCGGGACAGAACACCGGGGAGCTGTTTTTT.

The V gene is TRBV7-8, the J gene TRBJ1-2, with D possibly matching TRBD1 (6 bases). Trimming removed 5 bases at V and 2 bases at J, with 12 bases between. The CDR3 is 14 amino acids. Germline CDR1 is SGHVS and CDR2 is FQNEAQ. The CDR3 spells CASSADRTNYGYTF. CDR3 DNA sequence: TGTGCCAGCAGCGCGGACAGAACGAACTATGGCTACACCTTC. Full variable domain (remainder filled in from reference TRBV7-8 and TRBJ1-2): GAGVSQSPRYKVAKRGQDVALRCDPISGHVSLFWYQQALGQGPEFLTYFQNEAQLDKSGLPSDRFFAERPEGSVSTLKIQRTQQEDSAVYLCASSADRTNYGYTFGSGTRLTVV.